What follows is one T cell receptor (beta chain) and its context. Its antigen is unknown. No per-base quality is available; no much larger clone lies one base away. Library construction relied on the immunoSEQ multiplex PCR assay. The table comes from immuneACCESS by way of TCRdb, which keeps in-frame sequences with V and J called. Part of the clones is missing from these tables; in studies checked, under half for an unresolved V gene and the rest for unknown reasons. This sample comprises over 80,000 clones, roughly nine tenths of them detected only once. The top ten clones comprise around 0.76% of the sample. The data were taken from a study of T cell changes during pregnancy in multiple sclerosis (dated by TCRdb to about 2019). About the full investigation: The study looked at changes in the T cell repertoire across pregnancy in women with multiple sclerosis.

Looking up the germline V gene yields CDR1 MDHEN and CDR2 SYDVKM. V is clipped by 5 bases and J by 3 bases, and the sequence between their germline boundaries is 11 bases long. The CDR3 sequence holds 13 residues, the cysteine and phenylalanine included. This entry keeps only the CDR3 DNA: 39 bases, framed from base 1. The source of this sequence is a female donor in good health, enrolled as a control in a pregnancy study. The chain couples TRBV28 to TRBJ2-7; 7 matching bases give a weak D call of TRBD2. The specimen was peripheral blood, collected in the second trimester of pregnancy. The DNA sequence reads TGTGCCAGCAGTGGGGGGGGCGACTACGAGCAGTACTTC. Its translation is CASSGGGDYEQYF.